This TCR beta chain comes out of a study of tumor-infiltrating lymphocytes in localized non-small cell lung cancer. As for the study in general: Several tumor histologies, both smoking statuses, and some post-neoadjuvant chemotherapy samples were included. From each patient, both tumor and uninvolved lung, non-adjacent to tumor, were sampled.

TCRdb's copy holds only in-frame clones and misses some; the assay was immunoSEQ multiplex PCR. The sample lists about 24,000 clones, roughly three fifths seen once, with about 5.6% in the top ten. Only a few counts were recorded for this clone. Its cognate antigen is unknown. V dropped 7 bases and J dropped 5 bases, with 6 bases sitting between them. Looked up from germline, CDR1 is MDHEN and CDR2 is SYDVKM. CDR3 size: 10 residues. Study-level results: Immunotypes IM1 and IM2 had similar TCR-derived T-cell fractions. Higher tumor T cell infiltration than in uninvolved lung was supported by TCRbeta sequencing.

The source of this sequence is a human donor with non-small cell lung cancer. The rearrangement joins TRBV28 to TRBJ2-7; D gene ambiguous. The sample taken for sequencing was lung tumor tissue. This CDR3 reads CASMKHEQYF. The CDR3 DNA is TGTGCCAGCATGAAGCACGAGCAGTACTTC.